This is a list of T cell receptor beta chains from one sample in a study of OX40 agonist ivuxolimab in advanced cancers. Sequencing used immunoSEQ multiplex PCR; TCRdb keeps in-frame clones, though not all of them. The sample shows tens of thousands of clones, over 75% of them seen only once. The sample consisted of CD4+ or CD8+ T cells sorted from blood, taken in a trial of the OX40 agonist ivuxolimab. These receptor sequences come from an adult with an advanced solid tumor such as melanoma, head and neck, liver or kidney cancer. Both conserved end residues are part of each CDR3. Fields, in order: V gene, D gene, J gene, CDR3 length, clone size, CDR3 DNA, CDR3 protein. The D gene is left open where the match is weak. Not all rows give a size; the values are once, few, many and, for expanded clones, a class.

TRBV28,TRBD1,TRBJ1-2,15,once,TGTGCCAGCAGTTTTTTAGGGACAGGCGGCTATGGCTACACCTTC,CASSFLGTGGYGYTF
TRBV7-2,-,TRBJ1-5,12,-,TGTGCCAGCAGCTTCCAGAATCAGCCCCAGCATTTT,CASSFQNQPQHF
TRBV5-8,-,TRBJ2-2,13,-,TGTGCCAGCAGCCCATGGGGGACCGGGGAGCTGTTTTTT,CASSPWGTGELFF
TRBV25-1,-,TRBJ1-5,14,medium-sized,TGTGCCAGCAGCTTGACAGGTTCTAATCAGCCCCAGCATTTT,CASSLTGSNQPQHF
TRBV4-2,-,TRBJ2-2,14,-,TGTGCCAGCAGCTGGGGGCGGAACACCGGGGAGCTGTTTTTT,CASSWGRNTGELFF
TRBV2,-,TRBJ1-3,14,-,TGTGCCAGCAGATATCCAGGGATTGGAAACACCATATATTTT,CASRYPGIGNTIYF
TRBV14,TRBD2,TRBJ2-7,15,-,TGTGCCAGCAGCTCCCGACTAGCGGGGGGTTACGAGCAGTACTTC,CASSSRLAGGYEQYF
TRBV5-6,TRBD2,TRBJ2-1,15,-,TGTGCCAGCAGCTTGGCGTGGTGGGGGGGCAATGAGCAGTTCTTC,CASSLAWWGGNEQFF
TRBV7-9,-,TRBJ1-1,14,-,TGTGCCAGCAGCTTAACAGGGAGCGACACTGAAGCTTTCTTT,CASSLTGSDTEAFF
TRBV7-8,-,TRBJ1-5,14,-,TGTGCCAGCAGCTACCGGGACGGTAATCAGCCCCAGCATTTT,CASSYRDGNQPQHF
TRBV5-6,-,TRBJ1-4,14,-,TGTGCCAGCAGCGCAGGGGCATCTAATGAAAAACTGTTTTTT,CASSAGASNEKLFF
TRBV4-1,TRBD2,TRBJ2-7,15,-,TGCGCCAGCAGCCCCCGACTAGCGGTTTCCTACGAGCAGTACTTC,CASSPRLAVSYEQYF
TRBV7-9,TRBD1,TRBJ1-1,15,-,TGTGCCAGCAGCCCGTTACAGGGGGCACTTACTGAAGCTTTCTTT,CASSPLQGALTEAFF
TRBV5-1,TRBD1,TRBJ1-1,14,-,TGCGCCAGCAGCACCGGACAGGGGGCCACTGAAGCTTTCTTT,CASSTGQGATEAFF
TRBV7-6,-,TRBJ2-1,13,-,TGTGCCAGCAGCCTTACAACTAGGGATGAGCAGTTCTTC,CASSLTTRDEQFF
TRBV5-4,-,TRBJ1-1,14,-,TGTGCCAGCAGCCAAGCGGTGGGGAACACTGAAGCTTTCTTT,CASSQAVGNTEAFF
TRBV7-2,TRBD1,TRBJ2-5,14,-,TGTGCCAGCAGCCTGGGACAGGCGGGCGAGACCCAGTACTTC,CASSLGQAGETQYF
TRBV18,-,TRBJ1-5,15,-,TGTACCAGCTCACCCTCCGGGGGCTTCAATCAGCCCCAGCATTTT,CTSSPSGGFNQPQHF
TRBV7-3,TRBD2,TRBJ2-1,16,once,TGTGCCAGCAGCCCCAGCGGACTAGCGGGGTGGAATGAGCAGTTCTTC,CASSPSGLAGWNEQFF